These 11 T cell receptor beta chains share one sample of origin, sequenced in a study of cytomegalovirus exposure and HLA in healthy donors. In the PCR, 60 Vbeta and 13 Jbeta primers were used. Repertoires were generated with immunoSEQ multiplex PCR, while TCRdb's copy carries only in-frame clones and drops some. Of some 180,000 clones listed, around 80% were seen once; the top ten hold roughly 1.5%. The sequencing sample was made of PBMCs. All receptors derive from a woman aged 18-30 years in good health and CMV-seronegative.

The chain joins TRBV11-2 to TRBJ1-4; D unclear. CDR1 SGHAT and CDR2 FQNNGV come from the germline V gene. The length of the CDR3 is 14 residues. V was trimmed by 2 bases and J by 5 bases, leaving 9 bases between them. The CDR3 bases are TGTGCCAGCAGCTTATACACCCCAAATGAAAAACTGTTTTTT. Translating it yields CASSLYTPNEKLFF.

This clone was counted a single time. The chain has TRBV5-1 and TRBJ2-2; D ambiguous. Germline values: CDR1 SGHRS, CDR2 YFSETQ. This CDR3 is 13 amino acids long. V was clipped by 0 bases and J by 5 bases, with 5 bases between them. The CDR3 spells CASSLGSTGELFF. DNA of the CDR3: TGCGCCAGCAGCTTGGGGAGTACCGGGGAGCTGTTTTTT.

This clone showed up just once. The chain has TRBV19 and TRBJ2-1, with 10 nucleotides matching TRBD2. The germline V gene has CDR1 LNHDA and CDR2 SQIVND (reference sequence). This CDR3 is 15 amino acids long. V was pared by 3 bases and J by 9 bases, with 8 bases of the junction left unmatched. As DNA, the CDR3 is TGTGCCAGTAGTATCGGCCTAGCGGGAGTAGCTGAGCAGTTCTTC. This gives the protein CASSIGLAGVAEQFF.

The chain combines TRBV7-2 with TRBJ2-5; 9 bases fit TRBD2. J gave up 5 bases and V 5 bases, and 12 bases lay outside the gene matches. Germline loops: CDR1 SGHTA, CDR2 FQGNSA. The CDR3 contains 16 residues. Written as DNA, the CDR3 is TGTGCCAGCAGCCCGCGGGAGGGCCACGGGGGGGAGACCCAGTACTTC. This codes for CASSPREGHGGETQYF.

This rearrangement joins TRBV7-9 to TRBJ2-2, with 13 bases identical to TRBD2. Looked up from germline, CDR1 is SEHNR and CDR2 is FQNEAQ (reference sequence). Unmatched junction bases numbered 4, after V lost 5 bases and J lost 1 base. The CDR3 has 17 residues. Here the CDR3 reads CASSPGTSGMNTGELFF. Written as DNA, the CDR3 is TGTGCCAGCAGCCCAGGGACTAGCGGGATGAACACCGGGGAGCTGTTTTTT. Based on the CDR3 plus reference TRBV7-9 and TRBJ2-2, the full variable domain is DTGVSQNPRHKITKRGQNVTFRCDPISEHNRLYWYRQTLGQGPEFLTYFQNEAQLEKSRLLSDRFSAERPKGSFSTLEIQRTEQGDSAMYLCASSPGTSGMNTGELFFGEGSRLTVL.

A word on this clone: A junction boundary mismatches the germline segment, possibly from a read error. The V and J genes are TRBV7-9 and TRBJ1-2; D is unresolved. CDR1 and CDR2 from the germline V gene are SEHNR and FQNEAQ (reference sequence). This CDR3 spans 14 amino acids. The CDR3 is CSSTSPAGNYGYTF. CDR3 DNA sequence: TGTTCCAGCACCAGTCCGGCGGGGAACTATGGCTACACCTTC.

This clone occurred once. The chain employs TRBV28 and TRBJ2-5; TRBD1 matches 8 bases. The germline V gene has CDR1 MDHEN and CDR2 SYDVKM. The CDR3 contains 15 residues. Trimming removed 6 bases from V and 2 bases from J; junction bases left unmatched: 8. CDR3 sequence reads: CASRPYTGGQETQYF. The CDR3 nucleotides are TGTGCCAGCAGACCTTATACAGGGGGGCAAGAGACCCAGTACTTC.

To note about this clone: Additional DNA sequences in this sample encode the identical CDR3. CDR3 nucleotide sequence: TGTGCCAGCAGCGTAGGACAGGGGGGCACAGATACGCAGTATTTT. This sequence encodes CASSVGQGGTDTQYF. This chain links TRBV9 with TRBJ2-3; 9 positions match TRBD1. Losses at the gene ends were 0 bases for V and 1 base for J; bases not matched to a gene: 0. Per the germline V gene, CDR1 is SGDLS and CDR2 is YYNGEE. The CDR3 sequence is 15 residues long.

V gene TRBV9 combines with J gene TRBJ2-7, with 14 bases lining up with TRBD2. This CDR3 is 17 amino acids long. The germline CDR1 and CDR2 sequences are SGDLS and YYNGEE. J lost 5 bases, V lost 2 bases, and 9 bases had no gene match. This chain's CDR3 is CASSVTAGLAGVNEQYF. The CDR3, as DNA: TGTGCCAGCAGCGTTACGGCGGGACTAGCGGGAGTAAACGAGCAGTACTTC.

This rearrangement joins TRBV30 to TRBJ1-6; possible D gene TRBD1, 5 bases. CDR3 length: 15 residues. The germline V and J ends were trimmed by 6 bases and 7 bases, with 19 bases remaining between them. Looked up from germline, CDR1 is GTSNPN and CDR2 is SVGIG (reference sequence). The CDR3 region is CACRPRGAGNSPLHF. The CDR3, as DNA: TGTGCCTGCCGACCCCGAGGGGCGGGAAATTCACCCCTCCACTTT.

V and J are TRBV18 and TRBJ1-3; 9 bases are a match to TRBD1. Germline trimming cut 2 bases from V and 3 bases from J; bases unmatched to any gene: 5. Germline-derived CDR1 and CDR2 are KGHSH and LQKENI. CDR3 length: 16 amino acids. DNA for the CDR3: TGTGCCAGCTCACCAGAACAGGGGGCTTATGGAAACACCATATATTTT. Amino acids: CASSPEQGAYGNTIYF. The full variable domain, with the rest looked up from reference TRBV18 and TRBJ1-3, is NAGVMQNPRHLVRRRGQEARLRCSPMKGHSHVYWYRQLPEEGLKFMVYLQKENIIDESGMPKERFSAEFPKEGPSILRIQQVVRGDSAAYFCASSPEQGAYGNTIYFGEGSWLTVV.